The 19 T cell receptor beta chains presented below share a single source sample, sequenced in a study of T-cell memory formation after mild COVID-19. TCRdb redid the calling of the 5' RACE reads with MiXCR, one entry per CDR3 protein. Among hundreds of thousands of distinct CDR3 sequences listed, approximately 15% were seen once. Sequenced input: PBMCs or a T cell subset sorted from them (not recorded which). These receptors were collected from a man aged 18 to 30 who had mild COVID-19 (a few samples of this study predate the infection). Cell type and time point are not known.

The count of this clonotype is one. This chain joins TRBV4-1 and TRBJ1-5; D remains ambiguous. CDR1 MGHRA and CDR2 YSYEKL come from the germline V gene. The CDR3 spans 15 residues. V was clipped by 3 bases and J by 7 bases, with 16 bases between them. CDR3 amino acids: CASSQLVTAGQPQHF. The CDR3 DNA sequence: TGCGCCAGCAGCCAGCTGGTAACAGCGGGCCAGCCCCAGCATTTT.

This clonotype has only a few counts. The rearrangement links TRBV5-1 to TRBJ2-1; 9 bases fit TRBD1. With 1 base clipped from V and 8 bases from J, the junction kept 10 bases outside the gene matches. CDR1 and CDR2 from the germline V gene are SGHRS and YFSETQ. The CDR3 extends over 16 amino acids. Here the CDR3 reads CASSLFGTGNFDEQFF. The CDR3 DNA sequence: TGCGCCAGCAGCTTGTTCGGGACAGGGAATTTCGATGAGCAGTTCTTC.

The V call is TRBV7-6, the J call TRBJ2-2; TRBD1 agrees at 10 bases. This CDR3 region has 21 residues. V trimming: 3 bases; J trimming: 3 bases; junction bases outside the gene matches: 19. CDR1 SGHVS and CDR2 FNYEAQ come from the germline V gene. CDR3 sequence reads: CASSFLAPGQGQSSYTGELFF. CDR3 sequence (DNA): TGTGCCAGCAGCTTTCTAGCTCCGGGACAGGGGCAATCAAGTTACACCGGGGAGCTGTTTTTT. The full variable domain, rest sourced from reference TRBV7-6 and TRBJ2-2, is GAGVSQSPRYKVTKRGQDVALRCDPISGHVSLYWYRQALGQGPEFLTYFNYEAQQDKSGLPNDRFSAERPEGSISTLTIQRTEQRDSAMYRCASSFLAPGQGQSSYTGELFFGEGSRLTVL.

Many counts were recorded for this clonotype. CDR3 amino acids: CAISEYRTGRSYEQYF. The CDR3, as DNA: TGTGCCATCAGTGAGTACAGGACAGGGCGTTCCTACGAGCAGTACTTC. V and J are TRBV10-3 and TRBJ2-7, with 8 bases identical to TRBD1. Looked up from germline, CDR1 is ENHRY and CDR2 is SYGVKD. The CDR3 contains 16 residues. The V and J ends lost 1 base and 1 base, in that order; junction bases with no gene match: 6.

This rearrangement joins TRBV7-2 to TRBJ2-3; 8 bases map to TRBD2. Germline CDR1 is SGHTA and CDR2 is FQGNSA. This CDR3 has 18 residues. V lost 7 bases to trimming and J lost 2 bases; unmatched junction nucleotides: 17. The CDR3, as DNA: TGTGCCAGCAACACGCAGATCGGTCGGGGGGGGTACACAGATACGCAGTATTTT. Its protein product is CASNTQIGRGGYTDTQYF.

The V call is TRBV7-9, the J call TRBJ1-1; 8 nucleotides line up with TRBD1. Germline assignment: CDR1 SEHNR and CDR2 FQNEAQ (reference sequence). This CDR3 has 14 amino acids. V lost 5 bases, J lost 5 bases, and 7 bases stayed unmatched. CDR3 in amino acids: CASSPQDRGTEAFF. The CDR3 DNA follows: TGTGCCAGCAGCCCCCAAGACAGGGGAACTGAAGCTTTCTTT.

In its sample, this clonotype was seen a few times. The V and J genes are TRBV6-1 and TRBJ1-1; D is ambiguous. The V gene lost 6 bases and the J gene lost 7 bases, with 21 bases spanning the gap. The CDR3 length is 15 residues. The germline V gene encodes CDR1 MNHNS and CDR2 SASEGT. CDR3 coding DNA: TGTGCCAGCAGCAGAACTGGGGATAGACTGGGTGAAGCTTTCTTT. Translated: CASSRTGDRLGEAFF.

This clonotype occurred a few times. The chain links TRBV6-5 to TRBJ1-1, with 7 nucleotides matching TRBD1. The length of the CDR3 is 15 residues. The J segment lost 5 bases and the V segment lost 5 bases, leaving 11 bases of the junction unmatched. Germline-derived CDR1 and CDR2 are MNHEY and SVGAGI. CDR3 bases: TGTGCCAGCAGTCACAGGGGTTCGGGGGTGACTGAAGCTTTCTTT. This encodes CASSHRGSGVTEAFF.

There are many counts of this clonotype. The chain carries TRBV20-1 and TRBJ2-1; tentative D call: TRBD1 (5 bases). Germline V gene data show CDR1 as DFQATT and CDR2 as SNEGSKA (reference sequence). The CDR3 has 14 residues. The V gene lost 6 bases and the J gene lost 10 bases, with 22 bases spanning the gap. The CDR3 protein is CSASAGASRAEQFF. In nucleotides, the CDR3 is TGCAGTGCGTCCGCTGGGGCCTCGCGCGCGGAGCAGTTCTTC.

This clonotype was recorded many times. The chain uses TRBV7-9 and TRBJ2-1; TRBD1 aligns across 8 bases. V trimming: 5 bases; J trimming: 6 bases; junction bases outside the gene matches: 9. Germline V CDR1 and CDR2: SEHNR, FQNEAQ (reference sequence). The CDR3 is made up of 15 amino acids. As DNA, the CDR3 is TGTGCCAGCAGCCCGGACAGGGCTAGGGGCAATGAGCAGTTCTTC. Encoded protein: CASSPDRARGNEQFF.

The table lists this clonotype with many counts. The chain links TRBV20-1 to TRBJ2-5, with 11 positions matching TRBD2. The CDR3 extends over 16 amino acids. Trimming at V came to 3 bases and at J to 3 bases, leaving 9 bases not matched to a gene. CDR1 is DFQATT and CDR2 is SNEGSKA in the germline V gene (reference sequence). The CDR3 sequence: CSASKPGLAVKETQYF. In DNA form, the CDR3 reads TGCAGTGCTAGTAAGCCGGGACTAGCGGTAAAAGAGACCCAGTACTTC.

This clonotype was seen a handful of times. The V call is TRBV5-1, the J call TRBJ2-7, with TRBD1 identical over 8 bases. CDR1 is SGHRS and CDR2 is YFSETQ in the germline V gene. The length of the CDR3 is 14 residues. Trimming removed 2 bases from V and 3 bases from J; junction bases left unmatched: 4. CDR3 residues: CASSFGTGNYEQYF. CDR3 DNA: TGCGCCAGCAGCTTCGGGACAGGAAACTACGAGCAGTACTTC. Looking up the rest from reference TRBV5-1 and TRBJ2-7 gives the full variable domain: KAGVTQTPRYLIKTRGQQVTLSCSPISGHRSVSWYQQTPGQGLQFLFEYFSETQRNKGNFPGRFSGRQFSNSRSEMNVSTLELGDSALYLCASSFGTGNYEQYFGPGTRLTVT.

The genes are TRBV6-5 and TRBJ1-1; D unresolved. This CDR3 region has 15 residues. Between the trimmed V and J ends, which lost 0 bases and 3 bases, there was a span of 11 bases. Germline lookup yields CDR1 MNHEY and CDR2 SVGAGI. For the CDR3, the DNA is TGTGCCAGCAGTTACTCGGCGCGGGTAGACACTGAAGCTTTCTTT. Translation gives CASSYSARVDTEAFF.

The sample holds many counts of this clonotype. The V gene is TRBV5-1, the J gene TRBJ2-5, with a tentative D call TRBD1 (5 bases). This CDR3 has 13 amino acids. V dropped 2 bases and J dropped 14 bases, with 19 bases sitting between them. Germline values: CDR1 SGHRS, CDR2 YFSETQ. The CDR3, as DNA: TGCGCCAGCAGCTTATCGCAGGGCGCGGTATCTTACTTC. As protein: CASSLSQGAVSYF.

The J gene is TRBJ2-3, the V gene TRBV6-5, with D tentatively TRBD1 or TRBD2 (5 bases each). CDR1 is MNHEY, CDR2 SVGAGI, per germline. This CDR3 is 15 amino acids long. The ends were cut back, 5 bases at V and 3 bases at J, with 15 bases in the middle. The CDR3: CASSTTGRTTDTQYF. Written as DNA, the CDR3 is TGTGCCAGCAGTACTACGGGACGGACGACAGATACGCAGTATTTT.

This clonotype was seen at least ten times. This rearrangement joins TRBV5-1 to TRBJ2-2; D call uncertain. This CDR3 has 14 amino acids. Trimming left V 1 base short and J 0 bases short, with 4 bases between. Germline CDR1 and CDR2: SGHRS and YFSETQ. CDR3 bases: TGCGCCAGCAGCTTGCGGTCGAACACCGGGGAGCTGTTTTTT. This codes for CASSLRSNTGELFF.

This clonotype has a handful of counts. The V and J genes are TRBV3-1 and TRBJ2-7; TRBD1 aligns across 7 bases. CDR3 length equals 14 residues. Germline V gene lookup returns CDR1 LGHDT and CDR2 YNNKEL (reference sequence). After removal of 4 bases from V and 3 bases from J, the junction contained 6 bases not matched to a gene. This CDR3 reads CASSLATGSYEQYF. The CDR3 DNA reads TGTGCCAGCAGCCTAGCGACAGGGAGCTACGAGCAGTACTTC.

The rearrangement joins TRBV6-2 or TRBV6-3 to TRBJ1-2, with 9 positions matching TRBD1. The germline gives CDR1 MNHEY, CDR2 SVGEGT. Losses at the gene ends were 4 bases for V and 1 base for J; bases not matched to a gene: 7. This CDR3 is 16 amino acids long. In nucleotides, the CDR3 is TGTGCCAGCAGTTTCGGGACAGGGCGAAGTAACTATGGCTACACCTTC. As protein: CASSFGTGRSNYGYTF.

This clonotype was seen a few times. The rearrangement joins TRBV5-4 to TRBJ2-5; D assignment may be TRBD1 or TRBD2 (5 bases each). The CDR3 is 15 residues long. Between the trimmed V and J ends, which lost 3 bases and 0 bases, there was a span of 12 bases. The germline CDR1 and CDR2 sequences are SGHNT and YYREEE (reference sequence). The CDR3 is CASSSFEGNQETQYF. The CDR3, as DNA: TGTGCCAGCAGCTCGTTCGAGGGGAACCAAGAGACCCAGTACTTC.